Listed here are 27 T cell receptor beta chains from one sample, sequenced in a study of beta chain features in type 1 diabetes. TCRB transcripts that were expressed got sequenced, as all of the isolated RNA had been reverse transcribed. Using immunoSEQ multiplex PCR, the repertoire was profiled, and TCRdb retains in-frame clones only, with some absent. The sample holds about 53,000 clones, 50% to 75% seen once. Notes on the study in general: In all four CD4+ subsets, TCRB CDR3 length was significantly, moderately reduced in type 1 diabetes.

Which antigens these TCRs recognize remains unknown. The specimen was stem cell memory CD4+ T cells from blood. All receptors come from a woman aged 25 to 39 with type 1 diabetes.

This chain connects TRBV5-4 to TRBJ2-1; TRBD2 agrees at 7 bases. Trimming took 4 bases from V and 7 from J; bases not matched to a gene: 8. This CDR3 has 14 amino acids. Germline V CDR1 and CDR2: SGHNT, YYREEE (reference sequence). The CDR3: CASSLFGGSNEQFF. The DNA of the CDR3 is TGTGCCAGCAGCCTGTTCGGGGGGTCGAATGAGCAGTTCTTC.

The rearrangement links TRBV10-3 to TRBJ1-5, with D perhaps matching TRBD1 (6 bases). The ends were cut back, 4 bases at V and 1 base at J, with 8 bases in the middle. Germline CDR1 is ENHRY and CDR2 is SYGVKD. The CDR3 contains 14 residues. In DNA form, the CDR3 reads TGTGCCATCAGTGCAGGGGACAGCAATCAGCCCCAGCATTTT. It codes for CAISAGDSNQPQHF.

Here the CDR3 DNA reads TGTGCCAGCAGCCCTACAGGGAACTCTGGGGCCAACGTCCTGACTTTC. Its translation: CASSPTGNSGANVLTF. The rearrangement joins TRBV7-8 to TRBJ2-6; maybe TRBD1 (6 bases). CDR1 is SGHVS and CDR2 is FQNEAQ in the germline V gene. Between the trimmed V and J ends, which lost 5 bases and 0 bases, there was a span of 11 bases. This CDR3 contains 16 residues.

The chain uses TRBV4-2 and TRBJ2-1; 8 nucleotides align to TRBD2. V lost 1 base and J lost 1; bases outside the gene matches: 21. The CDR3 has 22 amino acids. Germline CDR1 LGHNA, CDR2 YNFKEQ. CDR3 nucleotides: TGTGCCAGCAGCCAAGCCGGGAGGGGGGAAAATTCAAGGGTTGGTTCCTACAATGAGCAGTTCTTC. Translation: CASSQAGRGENSRVGSYNEQFF.

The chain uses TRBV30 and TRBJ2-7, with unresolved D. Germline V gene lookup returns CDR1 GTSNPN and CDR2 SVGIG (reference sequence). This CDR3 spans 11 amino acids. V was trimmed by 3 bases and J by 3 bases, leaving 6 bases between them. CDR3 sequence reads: CAWRDFYEQYF. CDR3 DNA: TGTGCCTGGAGAGACTTCTACGAGCAGTACTTC.

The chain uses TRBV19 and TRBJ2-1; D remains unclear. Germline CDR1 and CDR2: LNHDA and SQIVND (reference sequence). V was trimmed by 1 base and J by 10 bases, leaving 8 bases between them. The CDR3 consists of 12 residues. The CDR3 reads CASSIAAGEQFF. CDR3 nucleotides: TGTGCCAGTAGTATAGCGGCAGGCGAGCAGTTCTTC.

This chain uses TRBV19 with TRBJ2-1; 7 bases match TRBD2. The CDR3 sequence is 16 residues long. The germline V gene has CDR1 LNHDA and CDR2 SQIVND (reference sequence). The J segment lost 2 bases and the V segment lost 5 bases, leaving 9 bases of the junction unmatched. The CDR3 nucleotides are TGTGCCAGTAGTCGTTTGTCAAGCGGGACCTACAATGAGCAGTTCTTC. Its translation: CASSRLSSGTYNEQFF.

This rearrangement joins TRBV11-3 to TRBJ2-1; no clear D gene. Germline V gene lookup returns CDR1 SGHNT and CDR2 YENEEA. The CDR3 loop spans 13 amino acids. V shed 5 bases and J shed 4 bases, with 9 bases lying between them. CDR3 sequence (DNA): TGTGCCAGCAGCCCTAACAGTTACAATGAGCAGTTCTTC. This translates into CASSPNSYNEQFF.

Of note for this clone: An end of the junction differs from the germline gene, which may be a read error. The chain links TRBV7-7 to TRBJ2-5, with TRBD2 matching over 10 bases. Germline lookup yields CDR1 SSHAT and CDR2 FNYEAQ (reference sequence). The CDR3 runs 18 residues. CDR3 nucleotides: TGTGCTAGCAGCCCCGGGCGTTCTAGCGGGAGTGGACAAGAGACCCAGTACTTC. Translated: CASSPGRSSGSGQETQYF.

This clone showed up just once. CDR3 in amino acids: CAWSSTQGVTDTQYF. The CDR3 coding sequence is TGTGCCTGGAGTTCCACACAGGGGGTCACAGATACGCAGTATTTT. V and J are TRBV30 and TRBJ2-3; TRBD1 matches at 8 bases. After removal of 2 bases from V and 2 bases from J, the junction contained 6 bases not matched to a gene. The CDR3 extends over 15 amino acids. Germline lookup yields CDR1 GTSNPN and CDR2 SVGIG (reference sequence).

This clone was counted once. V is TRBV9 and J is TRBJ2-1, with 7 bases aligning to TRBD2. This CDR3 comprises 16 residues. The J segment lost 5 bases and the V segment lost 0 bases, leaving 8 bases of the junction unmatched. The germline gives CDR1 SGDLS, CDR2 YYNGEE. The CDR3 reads CASSVVGSGWNNEQFF. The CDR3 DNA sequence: TGTGCCAGCAGCGTAGTTGGTAGCGGGTGGAACAATGAGCAGTTCTTC.

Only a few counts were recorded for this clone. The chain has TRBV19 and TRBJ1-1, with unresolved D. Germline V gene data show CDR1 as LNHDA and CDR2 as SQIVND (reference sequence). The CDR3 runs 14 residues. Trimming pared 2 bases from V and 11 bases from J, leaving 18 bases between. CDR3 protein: CASSIQGRESRAFF. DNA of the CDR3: TGTGCCAGTAGTATACAAGGACGGGAGAGTCGGGCTTTCTTT.

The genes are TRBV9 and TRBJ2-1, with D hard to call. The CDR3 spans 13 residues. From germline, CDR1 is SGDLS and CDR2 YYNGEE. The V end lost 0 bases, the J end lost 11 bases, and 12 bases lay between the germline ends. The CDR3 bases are TGTGCCAGCAGCGTAGGGGCCGAGCCCCAGCAGTTCTTC. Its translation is CASSVGAEPQQFF. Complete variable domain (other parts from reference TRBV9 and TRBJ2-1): DSGVTQTPKHLITATGQRVTLRCSPRSGDLSVYWYQQSLDQGLQFLIQYYNGEERAKGNILERFSAQQFPDLHSELNLSSLELGDSALYFCASSVGAEPQQFFGPGTRLTVL.

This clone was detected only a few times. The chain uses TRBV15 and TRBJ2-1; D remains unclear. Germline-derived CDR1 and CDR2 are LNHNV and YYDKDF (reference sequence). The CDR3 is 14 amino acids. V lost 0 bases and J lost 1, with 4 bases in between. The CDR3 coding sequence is TGTGCCACCAGCAGAGATTATTCCTACAATGAGCAGTTCTTC. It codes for CATSRDYSYNEQFF.

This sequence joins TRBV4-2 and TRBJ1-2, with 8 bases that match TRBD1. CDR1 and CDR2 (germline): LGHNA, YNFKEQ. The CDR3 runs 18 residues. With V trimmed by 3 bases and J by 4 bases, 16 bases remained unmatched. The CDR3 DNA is TGTGCCAGCAGCCACCCTGGGACAGGAGGCTTCTTGAGCTATGGCTACACCTTC. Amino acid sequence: CASSHPGTGGFLSYGYTF.

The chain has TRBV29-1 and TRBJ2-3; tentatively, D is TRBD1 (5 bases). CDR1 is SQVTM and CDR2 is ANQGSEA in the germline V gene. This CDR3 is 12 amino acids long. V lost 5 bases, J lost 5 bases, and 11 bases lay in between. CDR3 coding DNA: TGCAGCGTTCACCCAAGGGGAGATACGCAGTATTTT. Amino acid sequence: CSVHPRGDTQYF.

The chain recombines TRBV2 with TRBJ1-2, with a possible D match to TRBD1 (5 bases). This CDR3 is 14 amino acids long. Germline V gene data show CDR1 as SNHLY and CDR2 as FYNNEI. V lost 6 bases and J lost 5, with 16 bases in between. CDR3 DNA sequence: TGTGCCAGCAGCAAGAAACAGGATGTATATGGCTACACCTTC. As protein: CASSKKQDVYGYTF.

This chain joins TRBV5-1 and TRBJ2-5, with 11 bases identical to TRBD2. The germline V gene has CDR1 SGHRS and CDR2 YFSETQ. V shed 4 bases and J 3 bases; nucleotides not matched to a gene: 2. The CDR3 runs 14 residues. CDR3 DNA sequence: TGCGCCAGCAGCGGGACTAGCGGAAAAGAGACCCAGTACTTC. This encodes CASSGTSGKETQYF.

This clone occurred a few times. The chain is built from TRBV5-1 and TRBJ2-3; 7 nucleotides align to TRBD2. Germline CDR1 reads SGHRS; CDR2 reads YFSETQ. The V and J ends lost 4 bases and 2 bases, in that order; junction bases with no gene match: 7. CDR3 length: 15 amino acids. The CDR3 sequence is CASSPGTTYTDTQYF. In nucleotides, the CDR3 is TGCGCCAGCAGCCCCGGGACTACGTACACAGATACGCAGTATTTT.

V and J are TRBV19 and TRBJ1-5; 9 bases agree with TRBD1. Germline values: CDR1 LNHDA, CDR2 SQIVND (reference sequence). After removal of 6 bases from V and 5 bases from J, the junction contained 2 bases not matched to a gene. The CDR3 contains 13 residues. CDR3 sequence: CASSGTGHQPQHF. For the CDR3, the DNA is TGTGCCAGTAGCGGGACAGGGCATCAGCCCCAGCATTTT.

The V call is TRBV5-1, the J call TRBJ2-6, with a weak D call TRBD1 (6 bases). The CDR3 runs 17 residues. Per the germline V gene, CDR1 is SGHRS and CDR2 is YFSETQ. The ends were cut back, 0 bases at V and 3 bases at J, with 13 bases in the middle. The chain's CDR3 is CASSLEPGASGANVLTF. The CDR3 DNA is TGCGCCAGCAGCTTGGAGCCAGGGGCAAGTGGGGCCAACGTCCTGACTTTC.

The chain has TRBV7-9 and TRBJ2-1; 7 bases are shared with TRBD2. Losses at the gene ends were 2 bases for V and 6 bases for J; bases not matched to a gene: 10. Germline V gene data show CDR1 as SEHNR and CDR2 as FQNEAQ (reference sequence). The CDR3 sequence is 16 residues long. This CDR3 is CASSLFRAAGVNEQFF. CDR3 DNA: TGTGCCAGCAGCTTATTTCGGGCGGCGGGAGTCAATGAGCAGTTCTTC.

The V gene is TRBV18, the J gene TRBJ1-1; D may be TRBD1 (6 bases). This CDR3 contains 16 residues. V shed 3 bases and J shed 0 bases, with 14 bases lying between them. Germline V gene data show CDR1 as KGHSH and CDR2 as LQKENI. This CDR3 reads CASSPSRGALNTEAFF. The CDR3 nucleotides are TGTGCCAGCTCACCCTCCAGGGGAGCCTTGAACACTGAAGCTTTCTTT.

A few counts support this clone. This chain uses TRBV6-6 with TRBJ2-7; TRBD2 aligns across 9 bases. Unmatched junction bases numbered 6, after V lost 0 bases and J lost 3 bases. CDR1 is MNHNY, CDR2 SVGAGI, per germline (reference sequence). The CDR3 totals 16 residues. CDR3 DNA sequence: TGTGCCAGCAGTTACTCGGAGACTAGCGGTAACTACGAGCAGTACTTC. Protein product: CASSYSETSGNYEQYF.

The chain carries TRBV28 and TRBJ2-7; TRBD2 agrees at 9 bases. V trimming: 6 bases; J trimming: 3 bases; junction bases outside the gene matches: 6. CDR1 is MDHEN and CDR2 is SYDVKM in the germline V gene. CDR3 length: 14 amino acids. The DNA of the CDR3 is TGTGCCAGCAGAGGGACTAGCAGATTCTACGAGCAGTACTTC. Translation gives CASRGTSRFYEQYF.

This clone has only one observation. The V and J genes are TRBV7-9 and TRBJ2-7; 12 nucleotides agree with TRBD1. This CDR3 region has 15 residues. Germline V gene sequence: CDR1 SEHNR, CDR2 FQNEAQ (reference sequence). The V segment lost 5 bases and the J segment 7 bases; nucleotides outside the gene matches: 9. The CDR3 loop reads CASSQPGQGAGEQYF. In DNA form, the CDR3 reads TGTGCCAGCAGCCAGCCGGGACAGGGGGCGGGTGAGCAGTACTTC.

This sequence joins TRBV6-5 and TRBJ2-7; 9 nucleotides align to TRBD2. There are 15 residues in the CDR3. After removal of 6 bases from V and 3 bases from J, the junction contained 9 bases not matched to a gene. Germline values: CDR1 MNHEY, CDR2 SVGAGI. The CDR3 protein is CASSLQGSGSYEQYF. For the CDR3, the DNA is TGTGCCAGCAGCCTTCAGGGTAGCGGGAGCTACGAGCAGTACTTC.